Listed below are T cell receptor beta chains from one sample, sequenced in a study of CD8 T cells in Susac syndrome. TCRdb redid the calling of the immunoSEQ multiplex PCR reads with MiXCR, one entry per CDR3 protein. The sample holds more than 150,000 distinct CDR3 sequences, more than 85% seen once. The sequenced material came from CD8+ T cells from PBMCs. The receptors were sampled from a human donor with Susac syndrome. CDR3s include the opening cysteine and the closing phenylalanine or tryptophan. The D gene is left open where the match is weak. The listing skips clone size in some rows; elsewhere it reads once, few, many or a size class.

>-|-|TRBV7-9|TRBJ2-1
CASVPKLGFVRFF
TGTGCCAGCGTCCCGAAATTGGGTTTTGTTCGGTTCTTC
>-|-|TRBV7-9|TRBJ2-7
CASSPSSAGSREQYF
TGTGCCAGCAGCCCCTCTTCGGCGGGGTCCAGGGAGCAGTACTTC
>TRBD1|-|TRBV11-2|TRBJ2-7
CASSTHRTGPSYEQYF
TGTGCCAGCAGCACCCATCGGACAGGACCGAGCTACGAGCAGTACTTC
>TRBD1|-|TRBV5-6|TRBJ2-7
CASSLVNRGPSDEQYF
TGTGCCAGCAGCTTGGTTAACAGGGGGCCTAGCGACGAGCAGTACTTC
>TRBD2|-|TRBV5-1|TRBJ2-1
CASSLAGGGAVEQFF
TGCGCCAGCAGCTTGGCCGGCGGGGGGGCGGTTGAGCAGTTCTTC
>TRBD2|-|TRBV9|TRBJ2-1
CASSPTSGTDYNEQFF
TGTGCCAGCAGCCCGACTAGCGGTACGGACTACAATGAGCAGTTCTTC
>-|-|TRBV12-3/TRBV12-4|TRBJ2-5
CASTAGRQETQYF
TGTGCCAGCACCGCGGGACGCCAAGAGACCCAGTACTTC
>-|-|TRBV5-1|TRBJ2-7
CASSLGGDTEYEQYF
TGCGCCAGCAGCTTGGGGGGGGACACTGAATACGAGCAGTACTTC
>TRBD1|-|TRBV12-3/TRBV12-4|TRBJ1-5
CASSFAGGENQPQHF
TGTGCCAGCAGTTTTGCAGGGGGTGAGAATCAGCCCCAGCATTTT
>TRBD2|-|TRBV3-1|TRBJ2-3
CASSPGLDGTDTQYF
TGTGCCAGCAGCCCCGGACTAGATGGCACAGATACGCAGTATTTT
>TRBD2|-|TRBV10-3|TRBJ2-1
CATISGPLYNEQFF
TGTGCCACCATTAGCGGGCCCCTTTACAATGAGCAGTTCTTC
>-|-|TRBV19|TRBJ2-3
CASRPEGYGTDTQYF
TGTGCCAGTAGACCAGAGGGGTATGGCACAGATACGCAGTATTTT
>-|once|TRBV23-1|TRBJ1-2
CASSPPGHNYGYTF
TGCGCCAGCAGTCCGCCGGGACACAACTATGGCTACACCTTC
>-|-|TRBV11-1|TRBJ2-1
CASSRGREQFF
TGTGCCAGCAGCCGGGGCAGGGAGCAGTTCTTC
>-|-|TRBV13|TRBJ2-7
CASSLKLNEQYF
TGTGCCAGCAGCTTAAAGTTGAACGAGCAGTACTTC
>TRBD1|-|TRBV13|TRBJ1-1
CASSSAGTGYMNTEAFF
TGTGCCAGCAGCTCAGCCGGGACAGGATACATGAACACTGAAGCTTTCTTT